This T cell receptor (beta chain) was recovered during a study of technical replicates of blood from a handful of donors. Trimming shortened V by 4 bases and J by 5 bases, and 14 bases separated the two germline ends. This CDR3 is 14 amino acids long. Germline V lookup: CDR1 MNHEY, CDR2 SVGAGI. Data came from immunoSEQ multiplex PCR; TCRdb stores just in-frame clones and leaves some out. Of nearly 95,000 clones in the sample, about 95% were seen once. The sequenced material came from T cells isolated from PBMCs. The TCR originated in a human donor in good health. This chain joins TRBV6-5 and TRBJ2-5; the D gene is possibly TRBD2 (6 bases). The CDR3 DNA reads as TGTGCCAGCAGTTGGGGGAGTGGAGGGGAGACCCAGTACTTC. The encoded protein is CASSWGSGGETQYF.